This passage covers 10 T cell receptor beta chains from one sample sequenced in a study of T cell responses to AZD1222 COVID-19 vaccine. The protocol was immunoSEQ multiplex PCR, while the TCRdb copy is restricted to in-frame clones and leaves out a portion. The sample contains roughly 100,000 clones, less than 95% of which appear only once. The source was peripheral blood, collected 28 days after the second AZD1222 dose. These receptors were obtained from an adult who received the AZD1222 COVID-19 vaccine.

The V call is TRBV5-1, the J call TRBJ2-3; TRBD1 aligns across 9 bases. V lost 3 bases and J lost 0; bases outside the gene matches: 2. The CDR3 is 15 residues long. Germline-derived CDR1 and CDR2 are SGHRS and YFSETQ. The CDR3 region has the DNA TGCGCCAGCAGCTGGGGACAGGGAAGCACAGATACGCAGTATTTT. Amino acids: CASSWGQGSTDTQYF.

This clone was seen just once. The chain uses TRBV18 and TRBJ2-6; a possible D gene is TRBD1 (5 bases). V was trimmed by 4 bases and J by 3 bases, leaving 10 bases between them. There are 15 residues in the CDR3. CDR1 KGHSH and CDR2 LQKENI come from the germline V gene. The CDR3 bases are TGTGCCAGCTCACAGGGGTTAAGTGGGGCCAACGTCCTGACTTTC. It encodes CASSQGLSGANVLTF.

This clone was seen just once. The J gene is TRBJ2-1, the V gene TRBV5-1; 8 bases align to TRBD1. Germline V gives CDR1 SGHRS, CDR2 YFSETQ. The J segment lost 0 bases and the V segment lost 4 bases, leaving 6 bases of the junction unmatched. The CDR3 loop spans 16 amino acids. CDR3 DNA: TGCGCCAGCAGCGCCGGACAGGGAAGCTCCTACAATGAGCAGTTCTTC. Amino acids: CASSAGQGSSYNEQFF.

This sequence joins TRBV5-4 and TRBJ1-3; 11 bases align to TRBD1. CDR3 size: 14 residues. CDR1 is SGHNT, CDR2 YYREEE, per germline (reference sequence). J was trimmed by 2 bases and V by 5 bases; bases with no gene match: 0. DNA of the CDR3: TGTGCCAGCAGGGGACAGGGGGCTGGAAACACCATATATTTT. It encodes CASRGQGAGNTIYF.

The chain links TRBV2 to TRBJ2-2; TRBD1 matches 7 bases. Germline loops: CDR1 SNHLY, CDR2 FYNNEI. The CDR3 has 15 residues. Unmatched junction bases numbered 9, after V lost 6 bases and J lost 5 bases. CDR3 DNA sequence: TGTGCCAGCAGCTCGGGACAGTCGGGGACCGGGGAGCTGTTTTTT. It is translated as CASSSGQSGTGELFF. The entire variable domain, with the rest obtained from reference TRBV2 and TRBJ2-2, is as follows: EPEVTQTPSHQVTQMGQEVILRCVPISNHLYFYWYRQILGQKVEFLVSFYNNEISEKSEIFDDQFSVERPDGSNFTLKIRSTKLEDSAMYFCASSSGQSGTGELFFGEGSRLTVL.

The chain uses TRBV27 and TRBJ2-5, with no clear D. This CDR3 comprises 13 residues. V lost 2 bases to trimming and J lost 2 bases, with 6 bases between them. Germline loops: CDR1 MNHEY, CDR2 SMNVEV (reference sequence). CDR3 in DNA: TGTGCCAGCAGTTTAATGCAGCAAGAGACCCAGTACTTC. As protein: CASSLMQQETQYF.

The J gene is TRBJ2-7, the V gene TRBV5-6, with 10 nucleotides matching TRBD2. Per the germline V gene, CDR1 is SGHDT and CDR2 is YYEEEE. Losses at the gene ends were 2 bases for V and 7 bases for J; bases not matched to a gene: 6. The length of the CDR3 is 14 residues. The DNA for the CDR3 is TGTGCCAGCAGCTTACTAGCGGGGCCGGGGGAGCAGTACTTC. It translates to CASSLLAGPGEQYF.

The chain recombines TRBV5-6 with TRBJ1-1; D not certain. The CDR3 has 13 residues. V lost 2 bases to trimming and J lost 5 bases, with 10 bases between them. Germline V gene lookup returns CDR1 SGHDT and CDR2 YYEEEE. The CDR3 nucleotides read TGTGCCAGCAGCTTACGGGGATTGACTGAAGCTTTCTTT. Its protein is CASSLRGLTEAFF.

This clone came up once. V is TRBV4-3 and J is TRBJ1-5, with D possibly TRBD1 on 5 matching bases. Germline V lookup: CDR1 LGHNA, CDR2 YSLEER. The CDR3 consists of 18 residues. V shed 2 bases and J shed 6 bases, with 23 bases lying between them. The CDR3 loop is CASSQNWAGLSGLQPQHF. CDR3 bases: TGCGCCAGCAGCCAAAATTGGGCGGGACTTTCAGGGCTTCAGCCCCAGCATTTT.

The genes are TRBV7-3 and TRBJ2-1; D assignment may be TRBD1 or TRBD2 (7 bases each). Trimming removed 2 bases at V and 2 bases at J, with 13 bases between. This CDR3 region has 16 residues. Germline V gene data show CDR1 as SGHTA and CDR2 as FQGTGA. CDR3 nucleotides: TGTGCCAGCAGCTTACCCCAGGGGGGGGCCTACAATGAGCAGTTCTTC. This translates into CASSLPQGGAYNEQFF.